This is a list of T cell receptor beta chains from one sample in a study of patients and donors after allogeneic stem cell transplantation. TCRdb re-analysed the RT-PCR reads in MiXCR, keeping a single row per CDR3 protein. The table lists some 880,000 distinct CDR3 sequences, roughly 18% of them singletons, with approximately 5.9% in the top ten. What was sequenced was blood, either unsorted or a sorted T cell fraction (not recorded which). The receptors come from a human donor who was either an allogeneic HSCT recipient or a stem cell or donor lymphocyte infusion donor (not recorded which). It is not recorded whose cells these are; they may come from a transplant donor. Both conserved end residues are part of each CDR3. Each record gives: D gene, V gene, J gene, clone size, CDR3 protein, CDR3 DNA. The D gene is left open where the match is weak. Rows may omit the clone size; those that give it use once, few, many or a size class.

d_gene: TRBD1; v_gene: TRBV5-1; j_gene: TRBJ2-7; abundance: few; CDR3aa: CASSWGTGGGEQYF; CDR3nt: TGCGCCAGCAGCTGGGGGACAGGGGGGGGCGAGCAGTACTTC
d_gene: NA; v_gene: TRBV12-3/TRBV12-4; j_gene: TRBJ1-3; abundance: NA; CDR3aa: CASSARYF; CDR3nt: TGTGCCAGCAGTGCGAGATATTTT
d_gene: NA; v_gene: TRBV5-1; j_gene: TRBJ2-1; abundance: few; CDR3aa: CASSSNPGGNEQFF; CDR3nt: TGCGCCAGCAGCTCTAACCCTGGGGGGAATGAGCAGTTCTTC
d_gene: TRBD2; v_gene: TRBV10-3; j_gene: TRBJ2-7; abundance: few; CDR3aa: CAISVLAGGGYEQYF; CDR3nt: TGTGCCATCAGTGTACTAGCGGGGGGTGGCTACGAGCAGTACTTC
d_gene: TRBD1; v_gene: TRBV7-9; j_gene: TRBJ1-5; abundance: few; CDR3aa: CASSSSDRGWFQPQHF; CDR3nt: TGTGCCAGCAGCTCTTCAGACAGGGGATGGTTTCAGCCCCAGCATTTT
d_gene: NA; v_gene: TRBV4-2; j_gene: TRBJ2-1; abundance: many; CDR3aa: CASSPSEYVEQFF; CDR3nt: TGTGCCAGCAGTCCCTCCGAATATGTTGAGCAGTTCTTC
d_gene: NA; v_gene: TRBV18; j_gene: TRBJ1-1; abundance: NA; CDR3aa: CASSPKGRTEAFF; CDR3nt: TGTGCCAGCTCACCCAAGGGTCGGACTGAAGCTTTCTTT
d_gene: TRBD2; v_gene: TRBV10-3; j_gene: TRBJ2-5; abundance: NA; CDR3aa: CAISRGGPAIQETQYF; CDR3nt: TGTGCCATCAGTCGCGGGGGTCCCGCCATCCAAGAGACCCAGTACTTC
d_gene: NA; v_gene: TRBV6-5; j_gene: TRBJ1-1; abundance: few; CDR3aa: CASSYSRMQGTEAFF; CDR3nt: TGTGCCAGCAGTTACTCGAGGATGCAGGGGACTGAAGCTTTCTTT
d_gene: NA; v_gene: TRBV12-3/TRBV12-4; j_gene: TRBJ1-1; abundance: NA; CDR3aa: CASRGQFNTEAFF; CDR3nt: TGTGCCAGCAGAGGACAGTTCAACACTGAAGCTTTCTTT
d_gene: NA; v_gene: TRBV12-3/TRBV12-4; j_gene: TRBJ2-7; abundance: many; CDR3aa: CASSLWGGIGYEQYF; CDR3nt: TGTGCCAGCAGTTTATGGGGCGGGATCGGATACGAGCAGTACTTC
d_gene: NA; v_gene: TRBV20-1; j_gene: TRBJ2-1; abundance: NA; CDR3aa: CSAPTSSYNEQFF; CDR3nt: TGCAGTGCCCCGACTAGCTCCTACAATGAGCAGTTCTTC
d_gene: TRBD2; v_gene: TRBV6-2/TRBV6-3; j_gene: TRBJ2-1; abundance: few; CDR3aa: CASSYSLAGTNEQFF; CDR3nt: TGTGCCAGCAGTTACTCACTAGCGGGAACGAATGAGCAGTTCTTC
d_gene: NA; v_gene: TRBV7-2; j_gene: TRBJ2-1; abundance: few; CDR3aa: CASSLRLEAYNEQFF; CDR3nt: TGTGCCAGCAGCTTAAGACTAGAGGCCTACAATGAGCAGTTCTTC
d_gene: NA; v_gene: TRBV29-1; j_gene: TRBJ2-1; abundance: few; CDR3aa: CSVEGAGYNEQFF; CDR3nt: TGCAGCGTTGAAGGGGCGGGCTACAATGAGCAGTTCTTC
d_gene: NA; v_gene: TRBV10-3; j_gene: TRBJ1-2; abundance: many; CDR3aa: CAISARGGEEGYTF; CDR3nt: TGTGCCATCAGTGCCCGGGGGGGCGAGGAGGGCTACACCTTC
d_gene: NA; v_gene: TRBV29-1; j_gene: TRBJ2-1; abundance: few; CDR3aa: CSALLSSYNEQFF; CDR3nt: TGCAGCGCACTTTTAAGCTCCTACAATGAGCAGTTCTTC
d_gene: NA; v_gene: TRBV10-3; j_gene: TRBJ2-7; abundance: many; CDR3aa: CAISESGRAYEQYF; CDR3nt: TGTGCCATCAGTGAGTCGGGCAGGGCCTACGAGCAGTACTTC
d_gene: NA; v_gene: TRBV7-7; j_gene: TRBJ2-2; abundance: NA; CDR3aa: CASSPQGLSELFF; CDR3nt: TGTGCTAGCAGCCCTCAGGGCCTCTCGGAGCTGTTTTTT
d_gene: NA; v_gene: TRBV7-8; j_gene: TRBJ1-4; abundance: NA; CDR3aa: CASSLVLAREKNEKLFF; CDR3nt: TGTGCCAGCAGCTTAGTCTTGGCCAGGGAGAAGAACGAAAAACTGTTTTTT
d_gene: TRBD2; v_gene: TRBV18; j_gene: TRBJ2-3; abundance: NA; CDR3aa: CASSPRSLAGGSTDTQYF; CDR3nt: TGTGCCAGCTCACCACGAAGTCTAGCGGGGGGGAGCACAGATACGCAGTATTTT
d_gene: TRBD2; v_gene: TRBV5-1; j_gene: TRBJ2-1; abundance: few; CDR3aa: CASSWTSGSPGEQFF; CDR3nt: TGCGCCAGCAGCTGGACTAGCGGGAGCCCCGGTGAGCAGTTCTTC
d_gene: TRBD2; v_gene: TRBV2; j_gene: TRBJ2-1; abundance: few; CDR3aa: CASTGTSTNNEQFF; CDR3nt: TGTGCCAGCACCGGGACTAGCACAAACAATGAGCAGTTCTTC
d_gene: NA; v_gene: TRBV21-1; j_gene: TRBJ2-3; abundance: NA; CDR3aa: CASSKDGGTQYF; CDR3nt: TGTGCCAGCAGCAAAGATGGCGGGACGCAGTATTTT
d_gene: NA; v_gene: TRBV3-1; j_gene: TRBJ1-5; abundance: few; CDR3aa: CASSKTANQPQHF; CDR3nt: TGTGCCAGCAGCAAGACAGCAAATCAGCCCCAGCATTTT
d_gene: TRBD2; v_gene: TRBV20-1; j_gene: TRBJ2-1; abundance: NA; CDR3aa: CSARLGSGRAYNEQFF; CDR3nt: TGCAGTGCTCGCTTGGGGAGCGGGAGGGCCTACAATGAGCAGTTCTTC
d_gene: NA; v_gene: TRBV27; j_gene: TRBJ2-7; abundance: few; CDR3aa: CASSSGQLSYEQYF; CDR3nt: TGTGCCAGCAGTTCTGGACAGCTCTCCTACGAGCAGTACTTC
d_gene: NA; v_gene: TRBV29-1; j_gene: TRBJ1-1; abundance: many; CDR3aa: CSVKSQNPGHTEAFF; CDR3nt: TGCAGCGTCAAATCACAAAATCCGGGCCACACTGAAGCTTTCTTT
d_gene: NA; v_gene: TRBV6-1; j_gene: TRBJ2-6; abundance: NA; CDR3aa: CASSRLPGANVLTF; CDR3nt: TGTGCCAGCAGTAGACTCCCTGGGGCCAACGTCCTGACTTTC
d_gene: NA; v_gene: TRBV20-1; j_gene: TRBJ2-1; abundance: NA; CDR3aa: CSACPFDDEQFF; CDR3nt: TGCAGTGCGTGTCCCTTTGACGATGAGCAGTTCTTC
d_gene: TRBD1; v_gene: TRBV20-1; j_gene: TRBJ2-7; abundance: NA; CDR3aa: CSATGTGKSSYEQYF; CDR3nt: TGCAGTGCGACCGGGACAGGGAAGTCCTCCTACGAGCAGTACTTC
d_gene: TRBD1; v_gene: TRBV27; j_gene: TRBJ1-5; abundance: NA; CDR3aa: CASSNPGQGASNQPQHF; CDR3nt: TGTGCCAGCAGTAACCCGGGACAGGGGGCGAGCAATCAGCCCCAGCATTTT
d_gene: TRBD1; v_gene: TRBV28; j_gene: TRBJ1-1; abundance: few; CDR3aa: CASSGRDRVEAFF; CDR3nt: TGTGCCAGCAGTGGCCGGGACAGGGTTGAAGCTTTCTTT
d_gene: NA; v_gene: TRBV20-1; j_gene: TRBJ1-6; abundance: few; CDR3aa: CSARDNGDSPLHF; CDR3nt: TGCAGTGCTAGAGATAATGGAGATTCACCCCTCCACTTT
d_gene: NA; v_gene: TRBV5-1; j_gene: TRBJ2-7; abundance: NA; CDR3aa: CASSLLSHEGSDQYF; CDR3nt: TGCGCCAGCAGCTTGTTAAGCCATGAAGGCTCCGATCAGTACTTC
d_gene: NA; v_gene: TRBV18; j_gene: TRBJ2-1; abundance: few; CDR3aa: CASSLEAEGEQFF; CDR3nt: TGTGCCAGCTCACTGGAGGCAGAAGGTGAGCAGTTCTTC
d_gene: TRBD1; v_gene: TRBV27; j_gene: TRBJ2-3; abundance: NA; CDR3aa: CASSSIRDSNTDTQYF; CDR3nt: TGTGCCAGCAGTTCGATCCGGGACAGCAACACAGATACGCAGTATTTT
d_gene: NA; v_gene: TRBV4-2; j_gene: TRBJ2-5; abundance: few; CDR3aa: CASSAARVQETQYF; CDR3nt: TGTGCCAGCAGCGCGGCCAGAGTACAAGAGACCCAGTACTTC
d_gene: NA; v_gene: TRBV7-9; j_gene: TRBJ2-7; abundance: NA; CDR3aa: CASSYTPRGAQRQYF; CDR3nt: TGTGCCAGCAGCTACACCCCCCGGGGGGCGCAGCGGCAGTACTTC